Presented here are 28 T cell receptor beta chains from one specimen sequenced in a study of CD8+ T cells in alopecia areata. Extracted RNA was reverse transcribed into cDNA, the sequencing template. Only in-frame clones appear in the TCRdb table, and some are missing; sequencing was by immunoSEQ multiplex PCR. The sample has about 100,000 clones, roughly 60% seen once. Treatment denoted: oral pan-JAK inhibitor, 5-10 mg twice daily. The specimen was CD8+ T cells sorted from blood, collected between weeks 55 and 65, from a patient treated with tofacitinib. The receptors stem from a human donor with alopecia areata.

The V gene is TRBV2, the J gene TRBJ2-2; D gene ambiguous. From germline, CDR1 is SNHLY and CDR2 FYNNEI. The CDR3 totals 12 residues. V was pared by 7 bases and J by 5 bases, with 8 bases between. The CDR3 loop reads CASIRLTGELFF. The DNA of the CDR3 is TGTGCCAGCATCCGGTTAACCGGGGAGCTGTTTTTT.

The genes are TRBV27 and TRBJ2-1; D may be TRBD2 (5 bases). The CDR3 contains 12 residues. V shed 3 bases and J shed 6 bases, with 6 bases lying between them. Per germline, CDR1 MNHEY and CDR2 SMNVEV (reference sequence). Here the CDR3 DNA reads TGTGCCAGCAGTTTGGCGGGCAATGAGCAGTTCTTC. Translating it yields CASSLAGNEQFF.

V gene TRBV29-1 combines with J gene TRBJ1-1, with D possibly being TRBD1 (6 bases). V lost 4 bases and J lost 0, with 15 bases in between. The germline CDR1 and CDR2 sequences are SQVTM and ANQGSEA. The CDR3 length is 15 residues. The CDR3 region is CSVALAGEMNTEAFF. The CDR3 coding sequence is TGCAGCGTTGCATTGGCAGGGGAGATGAACACTGAAGCTTTCTTT.

In regard to this clone: Its ends do not fully match the called genes, so a read error is possible. V usage is TRBV4-1 and J usage is TRBJ2-3, with 11 positions matching TRBD2. The CDR3 contains 15 residues. Germline V gene sequence: CDR1 MGHRA, CDR2 YSYEKL. The CDR3 region has the DNA TGTGCCAGCAGCCAAGATAGCGGGGGGGCAGATACGCAGTATTTT. It is translated as CASSQDSGGADTQYF.

This clone was picked up a small number of times. The chain couples TRBV11-3 to TRBJ1-1; TRBD1 agrees at 7 bases. J lost 1 base, V lost 5 bases, and 13 bases had no gene match. This CDR3 is built from 17 residues. In germline, CDR1 is SGHNT, CDR2 YENEEA. CDR3 sequence reads: CASSPPRQGMRNTEAFF. The CDR3, as DNA: TGTGCCAGCAGCCCGCCACGACAGGGAATGCGGAACACTGAAGCTTTCTTT.

The rearrangement joins TRBV30 to TRBJ1-1; 8 positions agree with TRBD1. The junction had 4 bases not matched to a gene; V was cut back by 5 bases and J by 2 bases. Looked up from germline, CDR1 is GTSNPN and CDR2 is SVGIG (reference sequence). This CDR3 comprises 13 residues. The CDR3 nucleotides read TGTGCCTGGCATCAGGGGGCCAACACTGAAGCTTTCTTT. Translated, it gives CAWHQGANTEAFF.

This clone appeared once. The CDR3 spells CASSTSGTGPNYGYTF. CDR3 nucleotides: TGTGCCAGCAGCACCTCCGGGACAGGGCCCAACTATGGCTACACCTTC. This rearrangement joins TRBV5-6 to TRBJ1-2; 9 nucleotides align to TRBD1. The CDR3 runs to 16 residues. Trimming removed 4 bases from V and 2 bases from J; junction bases left unmatched: 9. The V gene's germline CDR1 is SGHDT and CDR2 YYEEEE.

The table lists this clone with a few counts. The chain couples TRBV7-9 to TRBJ2-3; 8 bases align to TRBD2. Germline V gives CDR1 SEHNR, CDR2 FQNEAQ (reference sequence). V trimming: 5 bases; J trimming: 3 bases; junction bases outside the gene matches: 19. This CDR3 spans 19 amino acids. The CDR3 region has the DNA TGTGCCAGCAGCCCCAGAATCCTACCGGGGGGGCCTTTTACAGATACGCAGTATTTT. Its translation: CASSPRILPGGPFTDTQYF.

The chain links TRBV11-2 to TRBJ2-7; D perhaps matches TRBD1 (7 bases). The CDR3 loop spans 12 amino acids. Trimming pared 5 bases from V and 9 bases from J, leaving 14 bases between. Germline V gene data show CDR1 as SGHAT and CDR2 as FQNNGV. CDR3 sequence: CASSIRQGGQYF. CDR3 nucleotides: TGTGCCAGCAGCATCCGACAGGGAGGGCAGTACTTC.

The genes are TRBV27 and TRBJ2-5, with 9 bases aligning to TRBD1. Germline assignment: CDR1 MNHEY and CDR2 SMNVEV (reference sequence). The CDR3 runs to 13 residues. V lost 8 bases, J lost 2 bases, and 3 bases stayed unmatched. CDR3 in DNA: TGTGCCAGCGGACAGGGGAGACAAGAGACCCAGTACTTC. This sequence encodes CASGQGRQETQYF.

The chain carries TRBV6-6 and TRBJ2-7; 7 bases map to TRBD1. The J segment lost 7 bases and the V segment lost 5 bases, leaving 11 bases of the junction unmatched. Germline CDR1 reads MNHNY; CDR2 reads SVGAGI (reference sequence). The CDR3 runs to 14 residues. This chain's CDR3 is CASSTGTESLEQYF. The CDR3 coding sequence is TGTGCCAGCAGTACGGGGACAGAGTCTCTTGAGCAGTACTTC.

V and J are TRBV5-6 and TRBJ1-1; weak D call: TRBD1 (5 bases). The CDR3 has 15 amino acids. Between the trimmed V and J ends, which lost 3 bases and 1 base, there was a span of 13 bases. Germline V gene data show CDR1 as SGHDT and CDR2 as YYEEEE. This chain's CDR3 is CASSSRETENTEAFF. Written as DNA, the CDR3 is TGTGCCAGCAGCTCACGAGAGACAGAGAACACTGAAGCTTTCTTT.

A few counts support this clone. The rearrangement joins TRBV30 to TRBJ2-2, with D possibly being TRBD1 (6 bases). Germline CDR1 reads GTSNPN; CDR2 reads SVGIG (reference sequence). With 3 bases removed from V and 6 bases from J, the gap between germline ends came to 17 bases. CDR3 length: 15 amino acids. The CDR3 bases are TGTGCCTGGAGGGTCCCGGGACATGAGGCCGGGGAGCTGTTTTTT. Translated, it gives CAWRVPGHEAGELFF.

The chain joins TRBV10-2 to TRBJ1-5; 8 bases align to TRBD1. Germline lookup yields CDR1 WSHSY and CDR2 SAAADI. Germline trimming cut 2 bases from V and 7 bases from J; bases unmatched to any gene: 1. The CDR3 runs to 13 residues. The CDR3 DNA sequence: TGCGCCAGCAGTGAGAGACAGGGGCAGCCCCAGCATTTT. It is translated as CASSERQGQPQHF.

By its share, this clone is medium-sized. V and J are TRBV5-1 and TRBJ1-3, with TRBD1 matching 7 bases. CDR3 size: 16 residues. CDR1 SGHRS and CDR2 YFSETQ come from the germline V gene. With 4 bases clipped from V and 1 base from J, the junction kept 8 bases outside the gene matches. The CDR3 protein is CASSQRGQRSGNTIYF. In nucleotides, the CDR3 is TGCGCCAGCAGCCAGCGGGGACAGCGATCTGGAAACACCATATATTTT.

This chain joins TRBV19 and TRBJ2-2, with D possibly matching TRBD1 (6 bases). The V gene lost 7 bases and the J gene lost 6 bases, with 12 bases spanning the gap. Germline-derived CDR1 and CDR2 are LNHDA and SQIVND (reference sequence). The CDR3 is 13 residues long. CDR3: CASIHRAAGELFF. The DNA of the CDR3 is TGTGCCAGTATACACAGGGCAGCCGGGGAGCTGTTTTTT.

This clone was detected only a few times. The rearrangement uses TRBV6-1 and TRBJ2-7; the D gene is possibly TRBD1 (5 bases). The germline V gene encodes CDR1 MNHNS and CDR2 SASEGT. This CDR3 is 15 amino acids long. Trimming cost V 8 bases and J 2 bases, with 19 bases left between them. The CDR3 DNA follows: TGTGCCAGCTCCCATCGGGCGACAGTACCCTACGAGCAGTACTTC. It specifies CASSHRATVPYEQYF.

Regarding this clone: Distinct nucleotide sequences in the sample also encode this CDR3. Here the CDR3 DNA reads TGCAGCGTTGGCTCGAATGAGCAGTTCTTC. Translated: CSVGSNEQFF. The chain joins TRBV29-1 to TRBJ2-1; D uncertain. Looked up from germline, CDR1 is SQVTM and CDR2 is ANQGSEA. The CDR3 length is 10 residues. V lost 4 bases to trimming and J lost 7 bases, with 5 bases between them.

The chain recombines TRBV6-1 with TRBJ2-3; no firm D call. Germline V lookup: CDR1 MNHNS, CDR2 SASEGT. V lost 6 bases to trimming and J lost 5 bases, with 12 bases between them. The CDR3 runs 13 residues. The CDR3 region has the DNA TGTGCCAGCAGCGGAAGTAGGGTAGATACGCAGTATTTT. Residues: CASSGSRVDTQYF.

In nucleotides, the CDR3 is TGTGCCAGCAGCTCCCAAGGGGGGGTTGACACTGAAGCTTTCTTT. It specifies CASSSQGGVDTEAFF. The chain carries TRBV7-9 and TRBJ1-1; D might be TRBD1 (6 bases). Germline V gives CDR1 SEHNR, CDR2 FQNEAQ (reference sequence). Between the trimmed V and J ends, which lost 4 bases and 3 bases, there was a span of 15 bases. The CDR3 runs to 15 residues.

This clone was counted only a few times. The chain employs TRBV6-5 and TRBJ2-7; D is possibly TRBD1 (5 bases). With 5 bases removed from V and 3 bases from J, the gap between germline ends came to 14 bases. This CDR3 comprises 14 residues. Germline V gives CDR1 MNHEY, CDR2 SVGAGI. The CDR3 here is CASSPDKGFYEQYF. The CDR3 coding sequence is TGTGCCAGCAGTCCGGACAAGGGATTCTACGAGCAGTACTTC.

This clone has a handful of counts. The chain couples TRBV7-9 to TRBJ1-1; unclear D gene. CDR3 length: 13 amino acids. Germline-derived CDR1 and CDR2 are SEHNR and FQNEAQ (reference sequence). V was shortened by 1 base and J by 6 bases, with 9 bases between the two germline ends. CDR3 residues: CASSLEGGPEAFF. The CDR3 nucleotides read TGTGCCAGCAGCTTAGAGGGTGGTCCTGAAGCTTTCTTT.

The genes are TRBV29-1 and TRBJ1-3; D is unresolved. This CDR3 spans 14 amino acids. Germline V gives CDR1 SQVTM, CDR2 ANQGSEA. Trimming left V 0 bases short and J 2 bases short, with 8 bases between. The CDR3: CSVEEPTPGNTIYF. The CDR3 DNA reads TGCAGCGTTGAAGAGCCCACCCCTGGAAACACCATATATTTT. Full variable domain (remainder filled in from reference TRBV29-1 and TRBJ1-3): SAVISQKPSRDICQRGTSLTIQCQVDSQVTMMFWYRQQPGQSLTLIATANQGSEATYESGFVIDKFPISRPNLTFSTLTVSNMSPEDSSIYLCSVEEPTPGNTIYFGEGSWLTVV.

V and J are TRBV30 and TRBJ2-7, with D tentatively TRBD1 or TRBD2 (5 bases each). V was trimmed by 4 bases and J by 5 bases, leaving 18 bases between them. The CDR3 length is 14 residues. Germline lookup yields CDR1 GTSNPN and CDR2 SVGIG (reference sequence). CDR3 DNA sequence: TGTGCCTGGACCGGGGCTAGCTTCAAGGACGAGCAGTACTTC. This sequence encodes CAWTGASFKDEQYF.

The chain carries TRBV27 and TRBJ2-5, with TRBD1 as a possible D gene (6 bases). Between the trimmed V and J ends, which lost 3 bases and 6 bases, there was a span of 11 bases. CDR1 is MNHEY, CDR2 SMNVEV, per germline (reference sequence). There are 13 residues in the CDR3. The CDR3 DNA follows: TGTGCCAGCAGTTTTGGGGGCCTGAAGACCCAGTACTTC. This gives the protein CASSFGGLKTQYF.

This clone was counted only a few times. J is TRBJ2-2 and V is TRBV2; D is ambiguous. The CDR3 is 13 residues long. Per germline, CDR1 SNHLY and CDR2 FYNNEI. The V end was cut by 5 bases, the J end by 0 bases, with 4 bases between. CDR3 region: CASSSPNTGELFF. Here the CDR3 DNA reads TGTGCCAGCAGTTCCCCGAACACCGGGGAGCTGTTTTTT.

This clone has only a few counts. The chain joins TRBV27 to TRBJ2-1; 7 bases are shared with TRBD1. The trim removed 5 bases at V and 9 bases at J, leaving 4 bases unmatched. The CDR3 has 12 residues. CDR1 and CDR2 (germline): MNHEY, SMNVEV (reference sequence). CDR3 loop: CASSKGAVEQFF. As DNA, the CDR3 is TGTGCCAGCAGTAAGGGGGCCGTTGAGCAGTTCTTC.

The chain links TRBV29-1 to TRBJ1-2; D unresolved. The V end lost 4 bases, the J end lost 4 bases, and 19 bases lay between the germline ends. Germline-derived CDR1 and CDR2 are SQVTM and ANQGSEA. This CDR3 spans 15 amino acids. CDR3 DNA: TGCAGCGTTGCGTCCAGCGCAGAGTCTCTCTATGGCTACACCTTC. Its translation: CSVASSAESLYGYTF. Together with reference TRBV29-1 and TRBJ1-2, the CDR3 gives the full variable domain: SAVISQKPSRDICQRGTSLTIQCQVDSQVTMMFWYRQQPGQSLTLIATANQGSEATYESGFVIDKFPISRPNLTFSTLTVSNMSPEDSSIYLCSVASSAESLYGYTFGSGTRLTVV.